These 17 T cell receptor beta chains came from one sample sequenced in a study of T cells in Graves' hyperthyroidism and ophthalmopathy. What was amplified from RNA transcripts were TCR beta CDR3 regions. Using the HTBI primer set, a first-round RT-PCR was run on the TCR CDR3. TCRdb itself ran the multiplex PCR reads through MiXCR, one entry per CDR3 protein. Here the sample spans roughly 740,000 distinct CDR3 sequences, roughly 15% being singletons. Sequenced sample: blood. The receptors were gathered from a man younger than 35 with Graves' hyperthyroidism.

The sample holds a few counts of this clonotype. The chain couples TRBV19 to TRBJ2-3, with 7 bases fitting TRBD2. V shed 3 bases and J 4 bases; nucleotides not matched to a gene: 7. The CDR3 consists of 15 residues. Germline V gene data show CDR1 as LNHDA and CDR2 as SQIVND (reference sequence). In DNA form, the CDR3 reads TGTGCCAGTAGTATTCTGGCGGGAGAAGCAGATACGCAGTATTTT. This gives the protein CASSILAGEADTQYF. Variable domain in full (rest from reference TRBV19 and TRBJ2-3): DGGITQSPKYLFRKEGQNVTLSCEQNLNHDAMYWYRQDPGQGLRLIYYSQIVNDFQKGDIAEGYSVSREKKESFPLTVTSAQKNPTAFYLCASSILAGEADTQYFGPGTRLTVL.

As to this clonotype: Relative to the germline gene, one junction end is altered; a read error may explain this. J is TRBJ2-2 and V is TRBV5-1, with TRBD2 matching 10 bases. There are 18 residues in the CDR3. The germline gives CDR1 SGHRS, CDR2 YFSETQ. In nucleotides, the CDR3 is TGCGCCAGCAGCTGGGGACTAGCGAAGATCGCGAACACCGGGGAGCCGTTTTTT. This sequence encodes CASSWGLAKIANTGEPFF. Drawing the rest from reference TRBV5-1 and TRBJ2-2, the complete variable domain is KAGVTQTPRYLIKTRGQQVTLSCSPISGHRSVSWYQQTPGQGLQFLFEYFSETQRNKGNFPGRFSGRQFSNSRSEMNVSTLELGDSALYLCASSWGLAKIANTGEPFFGEGSRLTVL.

There are a few counts of this clonotype. The gene calls are TRBV20-1 and TRBJ2-3; a possible D gene is TRBD2 (5 bases). V was cut by 6 bases and J by 7 bases, with 11 bases left in between. The CDR3 is 11 residues long. Germline CDR1 reads DFQATT; CDR2 reads SNEGSKA (reference sequence). The DNA for the CDR3 is TGCAGTGCACCGACGGGGAATACGCAGTATTTT. It codes for CSAPTGNTQYF.

There are a few counts of this clonotype. V gene TRBV6-1 combines with J gene TRBJ1-1, with D possibly matching TRBD1 (5 bases). The germline V gene has CDR1 MNHNS and CDR2 SASEGT. The CDR3 spans 14 residues. V was clipped by 6 bases and J by 4 bases, with 15 bases between them. The CDR3 DNA reads as TGTGCCAGCAGGGCGACAGTCACAACCACTGAAGCTTTCTTT. Its protein product is CASRATVTTTEAFF.

This clonotype was counted at least ten times. The gene calls are TRBV28 and TRBJ2-7; D unresolved. Trimming stripped 6 bases from V and 3 bases from J, with 18 bases between. The CDR3 sequence is 15 residues long. In germline, CDR1 is MDHEN, CDR2 SYDVKM. In nucleotides, the CDR3 is TGTGCCAGCAGCACACCTTGGACGGAGAACTACGAGCAGTACTTC. Protein: CASSTPWTENYEQYF.

The gene calls are TRBV5-1 and TRBJ2-7; 8 positions match TRBD1. Losses at the gene ends were 3 bases for V and 5 bases for J; bases not matched to a gene: 4. The CDR3 runs 13 residues. The germline gives CDR1 SGHRS, CDR2 YFSETQ. The CDR3 protein is CASSWGQDNEQYF. The CDR3 nucleotides read TGCGCCAGCAGCTGGGGACAGGACAACGAGCAGTACTTC.

Many counts were recorded for this clonotype. The gene calls are TRBV9 and TRBJ2-7; 9 nucleotides line up with TRBD2. Germline CDR1 and CDR2: SGDLS and YYNGEE. V lost 0 bases to trimming and J lost 3 bases; unmatched junction nucleotides: 7. The CDR3 totals 16 residues. DNA of the CDR3: TGTGCCAGCAGCGTAGGGTCCAGCGGGAGGCTCTACGAGCAGTACTTC. Amino acids: CASSVGSSGRLYEQYF.

This clonotype was seen repeatedly, ten times or more. This chain links TRBV12-3 or TRBV12-4 with TRBJ1-2; D not certain. Trimming shortened V by 5 bases and J by 8 bases, and 15 bases separated the two germline ends. The length of the CDR3 is 13 residues. CDR3: CASSPRRQLGYTF. CDR3 nucleotides: TGTGCCAGCAGTCCCCGGAGGCAGTTGGGCTACACCTTC.

This clonotype was seen a handful of times. The chain is built from TRBV7-2 and TRBJ2-7; D remains unclear. V dropped 2 bases and J dropped 2 bases, with 19 bases sitting between them. The CDR3 is 17 amino acids. Germline V gives CDR1 SGHTA, CDR2 FQGNSA. The CDR3 region is CASSLSILGDRPYEQYF. CDR3 nucleotides: TGTGCCAGCAGCTTATCAATCCTTGGAGATCGGCCCTACGAGCAGTACTTC.

This clonotype was detected only a few times. V usage is TRBV4-2 and J usage is TRBJ1-5; D might be TRBD1 (5 bases). The V gene lost 1 base and the J gene lost 6 bases, with 7 bases spanning the gap. CDR1 is LGHNA, CDR2 YNFKEQ, per germline. CDR3 size: 13 residues. The CDR3 region is CASSQGGVQPQHF. The CDR3 coding sequence is TGTGCCAGCAGCCAAGGAGGGGTTCAGCCCCAGCATTTT.

This chain's CDR3 is CSARAGTSGAREQYF. DNA of the CDR3: TGCAGTGCTAGGGCGGGGACTAGCGGAGCTAGAGAGCAGTACTTC. The chain combines TRBV20-1 with TRBJ2-7; 11 bases map to TRBD2. The germline V gene encodes CDR1 DFQATT and CDR2 SNEGSKA (reference sequence). The CDR3 consists of 15 residues. V trimming: 3 bases; J trimming: 7 bases; junction bases outside the gene matches: 11.

This clonotype has at least ten counts. The chain combines TRBV28 with TRBJ2-1; tentative D call: TRBD2 (6 bases). The CDR3 sequence is 14 residues long. The V end lost 2 bases, the J end lost 4 bases, and 9 bases lay between the germline ends. CDR1 is MDHEN, CDR2 SYDVKM, per germline. The CDR3 DNA follows: TGTGCCAGCAGTTTAATAGCGGAATACAATGAGCAGTTCTTC. Residues: CASSLIAEYNEQFF.

In this sample, this clonotype turned up many times. The J gene is TRBJ2-7, the V gene TRBV9; 7 nucleotides line up with TRBD1. After removal of 3 bases from V and 0 bases from J, the junction contained 6 bases not matched to a gene. CDR1 is SGDLS and CDR2 is YYNGEE in the germline V gene. CDR3 length: 15 residues. CDR3 residues: CASSAEGQPSYEQYF. As DNA, the CDR3 is TGTGCCAGCAGCGCAGAGGGACAGCCCTCCTACGAGCAGTACTTC.

This clonotype came up a few times. The genes are TRBV5-1 and TRBJ2-7; a possible D gene is TRBD2 (5 bases). Germline CDR1 reads SGHRS; CDR2 reads YFSETQ. The CDR3 loop spans 14 amino acids. Trimming stripped 0 bases from V and 7 bases from J, with 14 bases between. This CDR3 is CASSLGGVPGEQYF. The CDR3 coding sequence is TGCGCCAGCAGCTTGGGGGGAGTGCCGGGAGAGCAGTACTTC. The entire variable domain, with the rest obtained from reference TRBV5-1 and TRBJ2-7, is as follows: KAGVTQTPRYLIKTRGQQVTLSCSPISGHRSVSWYQQTPGQGLQFLFEYFSETQRNKGNFPGRFSGRQFSNSRSEMNVSTLELGDSALYLCASSLGGVPGEQYFGPGTRLTVT.

This clonotype was seen ten or more times. The V and J genes are TRBV2 and TRBJ2-1; no reliable D call. CDR3 length equals 12 residues. Germline assignment: CDR1 SNHLY and CDR2 FYNNEI. Deletions cut 5 bases from V and 5 bases from J, with 7 bases between. The CDR3 region is CASSYSDNEQFF. The CDR3 region has the DNA TGTGCCAGCAGTTATAGTGACAATGAGCAGTTCTTC.

The V gene is TRBV25-1, the J gene TRBJ2-7; TRBD1 or TRBD2 may be the D gene (5 bases each). Germline CDR1 reads MGHDK; CDR2 reads SYGVNS. The V end lost 3 bases, the J end lost 2 bases, and 17 bases lay between the germline ends. The CDR3 extends over 16 amino acids. The CDR3 region is CASSDPAAGSTYEQYF. CDR3 nucleotides: TGTGCCAGCAGTGACCCCGCAGCAGGGAGTACCTACGAGCAGTACTTC.

This clonotype was detected ten times or more. J is TRBJ2-7 and V is TRBV6-1, with TRBD1 matching over 11 bases. CDR1 MNHNS and CDR2 SASEGT come from the germline V gene. Trimming at V came to 11 bases and at J to 4 bases, leaving 7 bases not matched to a gene. The CDR3 is 13 amino acids. This chain's CDR3 is CASHGTGGYEQYF. CDR3 sequence (DNA): TGTGCCTCTCACGGGACAGGGGGTTACGAGCAGTACTTC.